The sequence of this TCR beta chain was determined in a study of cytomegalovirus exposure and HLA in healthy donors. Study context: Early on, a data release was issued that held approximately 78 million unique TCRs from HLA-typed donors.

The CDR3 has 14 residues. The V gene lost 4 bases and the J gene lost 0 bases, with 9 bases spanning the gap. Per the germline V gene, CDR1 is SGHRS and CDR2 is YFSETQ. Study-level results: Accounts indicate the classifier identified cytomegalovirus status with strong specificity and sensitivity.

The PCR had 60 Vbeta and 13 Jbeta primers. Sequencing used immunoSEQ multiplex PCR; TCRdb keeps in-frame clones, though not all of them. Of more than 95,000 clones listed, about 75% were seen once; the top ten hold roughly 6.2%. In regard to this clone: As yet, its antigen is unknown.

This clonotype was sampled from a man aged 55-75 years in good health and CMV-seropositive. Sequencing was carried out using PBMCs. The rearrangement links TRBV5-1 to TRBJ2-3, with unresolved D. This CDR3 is CASSIATSTDTQYF. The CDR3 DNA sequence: TGCGCCAGCAGCATTGCAACTAGCACAGATACGCAGTATTTT.